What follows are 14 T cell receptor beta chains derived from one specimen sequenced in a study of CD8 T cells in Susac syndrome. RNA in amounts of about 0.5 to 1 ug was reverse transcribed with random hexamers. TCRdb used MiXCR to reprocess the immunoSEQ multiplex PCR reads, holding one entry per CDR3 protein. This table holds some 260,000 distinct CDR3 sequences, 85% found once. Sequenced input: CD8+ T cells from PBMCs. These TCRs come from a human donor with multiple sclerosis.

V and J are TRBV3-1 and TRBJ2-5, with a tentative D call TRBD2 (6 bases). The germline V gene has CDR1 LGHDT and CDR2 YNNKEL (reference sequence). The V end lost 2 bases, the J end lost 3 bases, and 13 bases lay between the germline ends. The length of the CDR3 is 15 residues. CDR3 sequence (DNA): TGTGCCAGCAGCCAACGGGTTCCGGGGGAAGAGACCCAGTACTTC. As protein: CASSQRVPGEETQYF.

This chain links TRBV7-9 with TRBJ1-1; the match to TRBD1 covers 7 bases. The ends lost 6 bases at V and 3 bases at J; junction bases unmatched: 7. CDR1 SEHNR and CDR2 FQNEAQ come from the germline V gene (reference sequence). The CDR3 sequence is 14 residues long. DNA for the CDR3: TGTGCCAGCAGTCCAGGGGGTTCAGACACTGAAGCTTTCTTT. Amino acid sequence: CASSPGGSDTEAFF.

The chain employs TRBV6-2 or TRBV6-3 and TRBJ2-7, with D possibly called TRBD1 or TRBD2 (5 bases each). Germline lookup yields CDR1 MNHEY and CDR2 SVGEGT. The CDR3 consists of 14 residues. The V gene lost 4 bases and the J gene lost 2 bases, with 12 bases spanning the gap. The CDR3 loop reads CASSWGTLAYEQYF. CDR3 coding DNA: TGTGCCAGCAGTTGGGGGACCCTGGCCTACGAGCAGTACTTC.

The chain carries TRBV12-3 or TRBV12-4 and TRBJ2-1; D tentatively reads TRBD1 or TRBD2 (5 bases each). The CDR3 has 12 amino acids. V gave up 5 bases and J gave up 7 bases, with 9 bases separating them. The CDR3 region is CASSGDENEQFF. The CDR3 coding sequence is TGTGCCAGCAGTGGGGACGAAAATGAGCAGTTCTTC.

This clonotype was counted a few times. The CDR3 region is CASSAGTPNPYSNQPQHF. Here the CDR3 DNA reads TGTGCCAGCAGTGCCGGGACACCTAACCCATATAGCAATCAGCCCCAGCATTTT. The rearrangement links TRBV6-1 to TRBJ1-5; TRBD1 is a possible D gene (6 bases). CDR1 MNHNS and CDR2 SASEGT come from the germline V gene. The CDR3 has 18 residues. The V end was cut by 4 bases, the J end by 0 bases, with 19 bases between.

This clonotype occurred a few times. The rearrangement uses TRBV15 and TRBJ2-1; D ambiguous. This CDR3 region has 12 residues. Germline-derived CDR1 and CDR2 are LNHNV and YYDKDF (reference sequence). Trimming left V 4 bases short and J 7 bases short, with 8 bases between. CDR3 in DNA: TGTGCCACCAGCATCTTGGGGAATGAGCAGTTCTTC. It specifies CATSILGNEQFF.

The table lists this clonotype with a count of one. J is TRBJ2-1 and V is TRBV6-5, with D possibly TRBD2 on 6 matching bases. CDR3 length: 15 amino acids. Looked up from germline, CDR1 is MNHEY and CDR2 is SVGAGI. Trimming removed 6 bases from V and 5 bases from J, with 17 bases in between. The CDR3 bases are TGTGCCAGCAGCCAGGCGGAGGGCGTGGACAATGAGCAGTTCTTC. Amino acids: CASSQAEGVDNEQFF.

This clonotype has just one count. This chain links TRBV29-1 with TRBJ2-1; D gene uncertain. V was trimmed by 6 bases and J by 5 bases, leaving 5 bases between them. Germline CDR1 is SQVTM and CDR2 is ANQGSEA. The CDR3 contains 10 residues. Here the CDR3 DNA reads TGCAGCGTCCCAGACAATGAGCAGTTCTTC. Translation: CSVPDNEQFF.

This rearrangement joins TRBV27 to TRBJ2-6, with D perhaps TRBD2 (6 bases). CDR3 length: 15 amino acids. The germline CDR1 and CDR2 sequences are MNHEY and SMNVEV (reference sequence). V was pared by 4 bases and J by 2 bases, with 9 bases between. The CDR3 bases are TGTGCCAGCAGTTATGCGGGAACTGGGGCCAACGTCCTGACTTTC. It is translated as CASSYAGTGANVLTF. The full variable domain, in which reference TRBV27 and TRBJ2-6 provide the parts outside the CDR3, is EAQVTQNPRYLITVTGKKLTVTCSQNMNHEYMSWYRQDPGLGLRQIYYSMNVEVTDKGDVPEGYKVSRKEKRNFPLILESPSPNQTSLYFCASSYAGTGANVLTFGAGSRLTVL.

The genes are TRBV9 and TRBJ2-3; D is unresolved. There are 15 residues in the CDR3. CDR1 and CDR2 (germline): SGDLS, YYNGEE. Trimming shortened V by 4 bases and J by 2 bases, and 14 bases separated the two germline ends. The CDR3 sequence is CASSPLSGNTDTQYF. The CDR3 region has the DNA TGTGCCAGCAGCCCCTTGAGTGGAAACACAGATACGCAGTATTTT.

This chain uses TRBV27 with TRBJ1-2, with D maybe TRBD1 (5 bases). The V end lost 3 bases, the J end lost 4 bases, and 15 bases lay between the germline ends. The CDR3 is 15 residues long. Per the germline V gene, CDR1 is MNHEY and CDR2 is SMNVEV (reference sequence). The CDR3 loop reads CASSFRDGHLYGYTF. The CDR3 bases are TGTGCCAGCAGTTTCCGGGACGGGCATCTCTATGGCTACACCTTC.

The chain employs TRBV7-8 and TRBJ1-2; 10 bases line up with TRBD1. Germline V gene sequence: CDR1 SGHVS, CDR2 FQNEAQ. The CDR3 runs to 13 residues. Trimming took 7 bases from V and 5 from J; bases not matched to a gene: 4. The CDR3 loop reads CASTGTGDYGYTF. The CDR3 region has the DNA TGTGCCAGCACGGGGACAGGGGATTATGGCTACACCTTC.

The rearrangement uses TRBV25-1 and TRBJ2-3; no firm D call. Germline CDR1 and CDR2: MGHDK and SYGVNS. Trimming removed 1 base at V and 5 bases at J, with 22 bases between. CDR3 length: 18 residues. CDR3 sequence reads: CASSELIGQFLRVDTQYF. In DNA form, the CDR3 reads TGTGCCAGCAGTGAATTAATAGGCCAGTTCCTTCGGGTAGATACGCAGTATTTT. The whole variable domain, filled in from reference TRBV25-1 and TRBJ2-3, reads EADIYQTPRYLVIGTGKKITLECSQTMGHDKMYWYQQDPGMELHLIHYSYGVNSTEKGDLSSESTVSRIRTEHFPLTLESARPSHTSQYLCASSELIGQFLRVDTQYFGPGTRLTVL.

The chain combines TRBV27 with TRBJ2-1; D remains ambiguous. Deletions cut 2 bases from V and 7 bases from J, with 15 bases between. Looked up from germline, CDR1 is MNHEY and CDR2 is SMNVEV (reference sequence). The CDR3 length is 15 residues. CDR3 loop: CASSLLQILGNEQFF. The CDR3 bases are TGTGCCAGCAGTTTACTACAGATATTAGGGAATGAGCAGTTCTTC.